In this sample, the clone carrying this T cell receptor beta chain turned up a few times. This sample was taken from a study of blood T cells in healthy people across ages. Germline values: CDR1 MDHEN, CDR2 SYDVKM. The CDR3 runs to 16 residues. V lost 5 bases and J 1 base, leaving 15 bases between the germline ends. PCR was performed a second time for about 6 to 11 cycles using a sample-barcoded 5' primer and a J-beta primer mix. TCRdb fed the 5' RACE reads into MiXCR, producing one record per CDR3 protein. The top ten clones hold roughly 22% of a sample with 700,000 or so distinct CDR3 sequences, about 20% of them seen once.

The source material was blood. The TCR was taken from a man in his 70s in good health. The chain recombines TRBV28 with TRBJ2-4, with D perhaps matching TRBD1 (5 bases). Here the CDR3 reads CASSPAGAAAKNIQYF. As DNA, the CDR3 is TGTGCCAGCAGTCCTGCTGGGGCGGCGGCCAAAAACATTCAGTACTTC. The full variable domain, completed using reference TRBV28 and TRBJ2-4, is DVKVTQSSRYLVKRTGEKVFLECVQDMDHENMFWYRQDPGLGLRLIYFSYDVKMKEKGDIPEGYSVSREKKERFSLILESASTNQTSMYLCASSPAGAAAKNIQYFGAGTRLSVL.